These 18 T cell receptor beta chains share one sample of origin, sequenced in a study of blood T cell repertoires in COVID-19. The assay was immunoSEQ multiplex PCR, and TCRdb's table has in-frame clones only and misses some. The sample lists 160,000 or so clones, roughly 90% occurring once. Source material: peripheral blood. The receptors come from a man aged 18 to 29 with acute or convalescent COVID-19.

V and J are TRBV24-1 and TRBJ2-2, with a tentative D call TRBD2 (5 bases). Germline CDR1 is KGHDR and CDR2 is SFDVKD. Trimming took off 7 bases at V and 0 bases at J, with 32 bases between the two ends. The CDR3 extends over 22 amino acids. In DNA form, the CDR3 reads TGTGCCACCAGCGAAAACTCAATCCCGGGATATCCAACTCAAACGAACACCGGGGAGCTGTTTTTT. Amino acid sequence: CATSENSIPGYPTQTNTGELFF.

The V and J genes are TRBV6-6 and TRBJ2-5, with 10 bases matching TRBD2. Unmatched junction bases numbered 8, after V lost 2 bases and J lost 5 bases. Germline CDR1 and CDR2: MNHNY and SVGAGI (reference sequence). The CDR3 is 16 amino acids. CDR3 in DNA: TGTGCCAGCAGTTACGGGTCTAGCGGGAGCCTGGAGACCCAGTACTTC. Its protein product is CASSYGSSGSLETQYF.

The V and J genes are TRBV24-1 and TRBJ2-1; D might be TRBD1 (5 bases). Trimming took 0 bases from V and 6 from J, leaving 8 bases between them. There are 14 residues in the CDR3. Looked up from germline, CDR1 is KGHDR and CDR2 is SFDVKD. This CDR3 reads CATSDLQGSNEQFF. CDR3 coding DNA: TGTGCCACCAGTGATTTGCAGGGTTCCAATGAGCAGTTCTTC.

The chain recombines TRBV4-1 with TRBJ2-7; possibly TRBD1 for D (6 bases). The CDR3 totals 15 residues. The V gene's germline CDR1 is MGHRA and CDR2 YSYEKL. V lost 3 bases to trimming and J lost 1 base, with 13 bases between them. DNA of the CDR3: TGCGCCAGCAGCCATGCCGGGACATCATCCTACGAGCAGTACTTC. It encodes CASSHAGTSSYEQYF.

The chain combines TRBV10-3 with TRBJ2-7, with TRBD1 matching 8 bases. This CDR3 has 15 residues. Germline V gives CDR1 ENHRY, CDR2 SYGVKD. After removal of 10 bases from V and 4 bases from J, the junction contained 15 bases not matched to a gene. The CDR3 coding sequence is TGTGCCAGCATGGCCTCGACAGGGGAAACTTACGAGCAGTACTTC. This gives the protein CASMASTGETYEQYF.

The chain recombines TRBV11-2 with TRBJ2-7; D ambiguous. V lost 2 bases to trimming and J lost 0 bases, with 5 bases between them. Germline-derived CDR1 and CDR2 are SGHAT and FQNNGV. The CDR3 totals 13 residues. The CDR3 DNA reads as TGTGCCAGCAGCTTAACCAGCTCCTACGAGCAGTACTTC. Residues: CASSLTSSYEQYF.

The V call is TRBV6-5, the J call TRBJ2-2; the D is unclear. The CDR3 totals 14 residues. Germline V CDR1 and CDR2: MNHEY, SVGAGI. Trimming stripped 7 bases from V and 6 bases from J, with 15 bases between. CDR3 sequence: CASNKFSGAGELFF. DNA for the CDR3: TGTGCCAGCAATAAGTTTTCCGGTGCCGGGGAGCTGTTTTTT.

The V gene is TRBV5-1, the J gene TRBJ1-6, with TRBD1 matching over 7 bases. CDR3 length equals 15 residues. V lost 4 bases, J lost 7 bases, and 8 bases stayed unmatched. Germline V gene sequence: CDR1 SGHRS, CDR2 YFSETQ. The CDR3 bases are TGCGCCAGCAGCCCCCGGGACAGTAAAAATTCACCCCTCCACTTT. Protein sequence: CASSPRDSKNSPLHF.

CDR3 bases: TGCAGCTTAGGGGGGGACTATGGCTACACCTTC. This translates into CSLGGDYGYTF. V is TRBV29-1 and J is TRBJ1-2; D perhaps matches TRBD1 (6 bases). Trimming stripped 8 bases from V and 3 bases from J, with 10 bases between. The germline CDR1 and CDR2 sequences are SQVTM and ANQGSEA. This CDR3 is 11 amino acids long.

The V gene is TRBV7-9, the J gene TRBJ1-2, with TRBD1 as a possible D gene (6 bases). In germline, CDR1 is SEHNR, CDR2 FQNEAQ (reference sequence). V gave up 5 bases and J gave up 13 bases, with 17 bases separating them. CDR3 size: 12 residues. The CDR3 coding sequence is TGTGCCAGCAGCGAAACCGACAGGCTCTTCACCTTC. This translates into CASSETDRLFTF.

The CDR3 loop reads CASSSFSGSYNEQFF. CDR3 DNA sequence: TGTGCCAGCAGCTCGTTTAGCGGCTCCTACAATGAGCAGTTCTTC. The rearrangement joins TRBV7-2 to TRBJ2-1; maybe TRBD2 (6 bases). Trimming shortened V by 4 bases and J by 0 bases, and 10 bases separated the two germline ends. The CDR3 extends over 15 amino acids. Germline CDR1 reads SGHTA; CDR2 reads FQGNSA. The complete variable domain, with remaining parts taken from reference TRBV7-2 and TRBJ2-1, reads GAGVSQSPSNKVTEKGKDVELRCDPISGHTALYWYRQSLGQGLEFLIYFQGNSAPDKSGLPSDRFSAERTGGSVSTLTIQRTQQEDSAVYLCASSSFSGSYNEQFFGPGTRLTVL.

The chain carries TRBV6-5 and TRBJ1-6; no clear D gene. Trimming shortened V by 6 bases and J by 9 bases, and 15 bases separated the two germline ends. This CDR3 is 14 amino acids long. Germline V gene data show CDR1 as MNHEY and CDR2 as SVGAGI. For the CDR3, the DNA is TGTGCCAGCAGCGCCGGGGAGTGGGCTTCACCCCTCCACTTT. Translated, it gives CASSAGEWASPLHF.

V is TRBV5-1 and J is TRBJ1-4, with TRBD1 as a possible D gene (5 bases). Germline CDR1 and CDR2: SGHRS and YFSETQ. With 0 bases removed from V and 7 bases from J, the gap between germline ends came to 22 bases. This CDR3 region has 18 residues. CDR3 in DNA: TGCGCCAGCAGCTTGGTTTTCCTCGGGGGTAGGGTTGGTGAAAAACTGTTTTTT. This translates into CASSLVFLGGRVGEKLFF.

V and J are TRBV6-5 and TRBJ2-3; 7 bases are shared with TRBD2. This CDR3 contains 15 residues. The germline V gene encodes CDR1 MNHEY and CDR2 SVGAGI. With V trimmed by 6 bases and J by 5 bases, 11 bases remained unmatched. The CDR3 spells CASSVVGEGLDTQYF. CDR3 sequence (DNA): TGTGCCAGCAGCGTCGTCGGGGAGGGACTAGATACGCAGTATTTT.

V usage is TRBV14 and J usage is TRBJ2-7; TRBD2 is a possible D gene (6 bases). V dropped 5 bases and J dropped 6 bases, with 17 bases sitting between them. CDR1 SGHDN and CDR2 FVKESK come from the germline V gene. This CDR3 region has 14 residues. CDR3 sequence (DNA): TGTGCCAGCAGCAAATACCAAGGGACTGTCGAGCAGTACTTC. It specifies CASSKYQGTVEQYF.

The chain employs TRBV20-1 and TRBJ1-6; tentatively, D is TRBD1 (5 bases). Trimming took off 3 bases at V and 7 bases at J, with 16 bases between the two ends. The germline V gene encodes CDR1 DFQATT and CDR2 SNEGSKA (reference sequence). The length of the CDR3 is 15 residues. CDR3 region: CSASAQGLENSPLHF. The CDR3 DNA is TGCAGTGCTAGTGCGCAGGGCCTCGAGAATTCACCCCTCCACTTT.

The chain couples TRBV6-1 to TRBJ1-2; tentatively, D is TRBD1 (5 bases). This CDR3 comprises 13 residues. The germline V and J ends were trimmed by 3 bases and 5 bases, with 10 bases remaining between them. Germline CDR1 is MNHNS and CDR2 is SASEGT. For the CDR3, the DNA is TGTGCCAGCAGTGAGGGGCAGGCGTATGGCTACACCTTC. Its protein product is CASSEGQAYGYTF.

The chain is built from TRBV27 and TRBJ2-1; 14 nucleotides match TRBD2. Germline assignment: CDR1 MNHEY and CDR2 SMNVEV (reference sequence). Losses at the gene ends were 10 bases for V and 3 bases for J; bases not matched to a gene: 14. The CDR3 totals 18 residues. As DNA, the CDR3 is TGTGCCACCTACTCCCCCGGACTAGCGGGGGGTAACTACAATGAGCAGTTCTTC. This sequence encodes CATYSPGLAGGNYNEQFF.